Presented here are 2 T cell receptor beta chains from one specimen sequenced in a study of blood T cells in healthy people across ages (dated by TCRdb to 2014 to 2015). Library construction relied on 5' RACE. Sequenced on an Illumina HiSeq 2500. The second PCR ran for roughly 7 to 11 cycles and used a J-beta primer mix along with a sample-barcoded 5' primer. TCRdb reprocessing: public reads trimmed at Q25 with fastp, clones called with MiXCR, in-frame beta chains kept. Here each entry gathers all rows of one CDR3 protein and keeps the most common genes and DNA. Within this sample are approximately 770,000 distinct CDR3 sequences, with roughly 64% of them counted one time only. The ten largest make up about 20% of the sample. The material sequenced was blood. The source of these receptors is a man aged 25-45 years in good health.

The table lists this clonotype with many counts. CDR3 bases: TGTGCCAGCAGTTTATTGGGCCAGGGCCCCCGCGCGGGCTACACCTTC. It yields the protein CASSLLGQGPRAGYTF. This chain uses TRBV28 with TRBJ1-2, with D perhaps matching TRBD1 (5 bases). The ends were cut back, 1 base at V and 8 bases at J, with 20 bases in the middle. CDR1 is MDHEN, CDR2 SYDVKM, per germline. The CDR3 loop spans 16 amino acids.

The chain recombines TRBV5-1 with TRBJ2-2; D might be TRBD1 or TRBD2, each matching 5 bases. The CDR3 runs 14 residues. The V end was cut by 3 bases, the J end by 3 bases, with 9 bases between. CDR1 and CDR2 from the germline V gene are SGHRS and YFSETQ. Written as DNA, the CDR3 is TGCGCCAGCAGCTGGGACCCCGACACCGGGGAGCTGTTTTTT. This sequence encodes CASSWDPDTGELFF.